The 23 T cell receptor beta chains given below trace back to one sample, sequenced in a study of blood T cell repertoires in COVID-19. TCRdb's table, derived via immunoSEQ multiplex PCR, lists solely in-frame clones and lacks some. The sample carries around 250,000 clones, around 90% recorded once. Sequencing was carried out using peripheral blood. These receptors all stem from a woman aged 60-70 years with COVID-19, enrolled during active disease.

This chain connects TRBV10-3 to TRBJ1-1; no clear D gene. Germline loops: CDR1 ENHRY, CDR2 SYGVKD. Between the trimmed V and J ends, which lost 2 bases and 7 bases, there was a span of 11 bases. The CDR3 runs 13 residues. Here the CDR3 reads CAISEADGSEAFF. CDR3 sequence (DNA): TGTGCCATCAGTGAGGCGGACGGGAGTGAAGCTTTCTTT.

V is TRBV9 and J is TRBJ2-1; 7 nucleotides line up with TRBD1. With V trimmed by 0 bases and J by 2 bases, 11 bases remained unmatched. The CDR3 totals 18 residues. Germline lookup yields CDR1 SGDLS and CDR2 YYNGEE. This chain's CDR3 is CASSVETPRQGTYNEQFF. The CDR3 nucleotides are TGTGCCAGCAGCGTAGAAACACCCCGACAGGGTACCTACAATGAGCAGTTCTTC.

V is TRBV30 and J is TRBJ1-1; 11 nucleotides match TRBD1. The CDR3 has 14 residues. J was trimmed by 6 bases and V by 0 bases; bases with no gene match: 3. From germline, CDR1 is GTSNPN and CDR2 SVGIG (reference sequence). The CDR3 nucleotides read TGTGCCTGGAGTGTACTGGGACAGGGGGCTGAAGCTTTCTTT. Protein product: CAWSVLGQGAEAFF.

V is TRBV5-1 and J is TRBJ2-5; D may be TRBD1 (6 bases). Germline V gives CDR1 SGHRS, CDR2 YFSETQ. This CDR3 contains 16 residues. V lost 4 bases to trimming and J lost 2 bases, with 18 bases between them. The CDR3 loop is CASSLNVGTQQETQYF. CDR3 sequence (DNA): TGCGCCAGCAGCCTTAACGTCGGGACACAACAAGAGACCCAGTACTTC.

The rearrangement joins TRBV19 to TRBJ2-3, with D maybe TRBD2 (5 bases). This CDR3 spans 13 amino acids. Trimming removed 5 bases from V and 5 bases from J, with 11 bases in between. Looked up from germline, CDR1 is LNHDA and CDR2 is SQIVND (reference sequence). The CDR3 spells CASSLAPGDTQYF. The CDR3, as DNA: TGTGCCAGTAGTCTAGCTCCCGGAGATACGCAGTATTTT. The full variable domain, completed using reference TRBV19 and TRBJ2-3, is DGGITQSPKYLFRKEGQNVTLSCEQNLNHDAMYWYRQDPGQGLRLIYYSQIVNDFQKGDIAEGYSVSREKKESFPLTVTSAQKNPTAFYLCASSLAPGDTQYFGPGTRLTVL.

The J gene is TRBJ1-5, the V gene TRBV12-5, with D uncertain. V lost 3 bases, J lost 2 bases, and 17 bases lay in between. Germline V gene data show CDR1 as LGHNT and CDR2 as FRNRAP. The CDR3 totals 17 residues. The CDR3 DNA is TGTGCTAGTGGTTTTAGATACAACCAAGAGGGCAATCAGCCCCAGCATTTT. Translating it yields CASGFRYNQEGNQPQHF.

The gene calls are TRBV7-8 and TRBJ1-2; 7 nucleotides match TRBD1. V trimming: 7 bases; J trimming: 2 bases; junction bases outside the gene matches: 4. CDR1 and CDR2 from the germline V gene are SGHVS and FQNEAQ. The CDR3 extends over 13 amino acids. Here the CDR3 DNA reads TGTGCCAGCACCCAGGGGGGAAACTATGGCTACACCTTC. Encoded protein: CASTQGGNYGYTF.

The V call is TRBV27, the J call TRBJ2-1; D may be TRBD1 (6 bases). Deletions cut 6 bases from V and 0 bases from J, with 12 bases between. In germline, CDR1 is MNHEY, CDR2 SMNVEV (reference sequence). This CDR3 has 15 amino acids. CDR3 DNA sequence: TGTGCCAGCAGGCCCCAGGGGTTCTCCTACAATGAGCAGTTCTTC. Protein product: CASRPQGFSYNEQFF.

The CDR3 protein is CASSLGTSRGSYEQYF. Written as DNA, the CDR3 is TGTGCCAGCAGCTTAGGGACTAGCCGGGGTTCCTACGAGCAGTACTTC. The chain couples TRBV11-2 to TRBJ2-7; 8 bases are shared with TRBD2. With V trimmed by 1 base and J by 1 base, 6 bases remained unmatched. Germline CDR1 reads SGHAT; CDR2 reads FQNNGV. This CDR3 comprises 16 residues.

This sequence joins TRBV3-1 (or the pseudogene TRBV3-2) and TRBJ1-1; no reliable D call. V lost 7 bases to trimming and J lost 3 bases, with 15 bases between them. Germline V lookup: CDR1 LGHDT, CDR2 YNNKEL (reference sequence). This CDR3 region has 14 residues. In DNA form, the CDR3 reads TGTGCCAGCAACCTAGTCGGGAGGGACACTGAAGCTTTCTTT. Translation gives CASNLVGRDTEAFF.

The gene calls are TRBV7-2 and TRBJ2-1; TRBD2 agrees at 14 bases. This CDR3 region has 18 residues. The V gene's germline CDR1 is SGHTA and CDR2 FQGNSA. The V and J ends lost 4 bases and 8 bases, in that order; junction bases with no gene match: 13. The CDR3 DNA reads as TGTGCCAGCAGCTCGGTAGGTCCGACTAGCGGGGGGGCGGATGAGCAGTTCTTC. Encoded protein: CASSSVGPTSGGADEQFF.

This chain connects TRBV4-2 to TRBJ1-1; the D gene is possibly TRBD1 (5 bases). The ends were cut back, 1 base at V and 5 bases at J, with 11 bases in the middle. The CDR3 extends over 14 amino acids. In germline, CDR1 is LGHNA, CDR2 YNFKEQ. The CDR3 bases are TGTGCCAGCAGCCAAGTGGGCAGGGCTACTGAAGCTTTCTTT. Protein product: CASSQVGRATEAFF.

The rearrangement uses TRBV7-9 and TRBJ1-1; weak D call: TRBD1 (5 bases). V lost 4 bases and J lost 10, with 19 bases in between. The length of the CDR3 is 14 residues. CDR1 SEHNR and CDR2 FQNEAQ come from the germline V gene (reference sequence). CDR3 bases: TGTGCCAGCAGCTCGGGGAGGGGCTGGCAGGGAGCTTTCTTT. This gives the protein CASSSGRGWQGAFF.

This sequence joins TRBV6-2 or TRBV6-3 and TRBJ1-1; 9 bases are a match to TRBD1. The trim removed 1 base at V and 6 bases at J, leaving 6 bases unmatched. This CDR3 has 15 amino acids. Germline V CDR1 and CDR2: MNHEY, SVGEGT. The CDR3 coding sequence is TGTGCCAGCAGTTACTACCGGGACAGGGCCTCTGAAGCTTTCTTT. Encoded protein: CASSYYRDRASEAFF.

This clone appeared a single time. The germline gene is not matched at one end of the junction; a read error may be the cause. The chain carries TRBV7-8 and TRBJ1-1; no reliable D call. CDR1 is SGHVS, CDR2 FQNEAQ, per germline. The CDR3 length is 9 residues. Here the CDR3 reads CAVGSEAFF. The CDR3 DNA is TGCGCCGTGGGCAGTGAAGCTTTCTTT.

CDR3 nucleotide sequence: TGTGCCAGCACGGCGGGGTCATCGGGAGATACGCAGTATTTT. Translated: CASTAGSSGDTQYF. This chain connects TRBV5-4 to TRBJ2-3; a possible D gene is TRBD2 (6 bases). The V gene's germline CDR1 is SGHNT and CDR2 YYREEE (reference sequence). Trimming removed 6 bases from V and 5 bases from J, with 16 bases in between. The CDR3 length is 14 residues.

Here the CDR3 reads CASSLQPGQNYGYTF. DNA for the CDR3: TGCGCCAGCAGCTTGCAGCCCGGACAGAACTATGGCTACACCTTC. The chain joins TRBV5-1 to TRBJ1-2, with D maybe TRBD1 (6 bases). CDR1 and CDR2 (germline): SGHRS, YFSETQ. The CDR3 consists of 15 residues. V dropped 1 base and J dropped 2 bases, with 12 bases sitting between them.

The J gene is TRBJ2-7, the V gene TRBV18; D is perhaps TRBD1 (6 bases). Trimming pared 1 base from V and 6 bases from J, leaving 16 bases between. Germline assignment: CDR1 KGHSH and CDR2 LQKENI. The CDR3 is 15 amino acids. The CDR3: CASSPQKAGASEQYF. For the CDR3, the DNA is TGTGCCAGCTCACCACAAAAGGCAGGGGCGAGCGAGCAGTACTTC.

The chain couples TRBV9 to TRBJ2-1; 10 bases match TRBD1. V lost 3 bases and J lost 2; bases outside the gene matches: 8. This CDR3 spans 17 amino acids. Germline V lookup: CDR1 SGDLS, CDR2 YYNGEE. The CDR3 bases are TGTGCCAGCAGCGACAAATTCGGGACAGGGGCCTACAATGAGCAGTTCTTC. Its protein product is CASSDKFGTGAYNEQFF.

The chain couples TRBV4-3 to TRBJ2-1, with a weak D call TRBD2 (5 bases). Germline V gene lookup returns CDR1 LGHNA and CDR2 YSLEER. The CDR3 contains 17 residues. Trimming cost V 1 base and J 3 bases, with 16 bases left between them. This CDR3 is CASSQARTRENYNEQFF. CDR3 sequence (DNA): TGCGCCAGCAGCCAAGCAAGAACAAGGGAGAACTACAATGAGCAGTTCTTC.

The genes are TRBV21-1 and TRBJ1-1; the table's D call TRBD1 went unverified against the DNA. TRBV21-1 is assigned pseudogene status. This CDR3 contains 16 residues. The CDR3 coding sequence is TGTGCCAGCAGCAAAGTGGCAGGGGGGCCGAACACTGAAGCTTTCTTT. Its translation is CASSKVAGGPNTEAFF.

Concerning this clone itself: No DNA is shown, since the ends of the CDR3 on it are uncertain; the CDR3 is the one TCRdb lists. The V and J genes are TRBV27 and TRBJ1-1; the table's TRBD1 call for D was not verified on the DNA. Both ends counted, the CDR3 spans 14 residues. The germline gives CDR1 MNHEY, CDR2 SMNVEV (reference sequence). CDR3 protein: CASSSSGQGAEAFF.

In nucleotides, the CDR3 is TGTGCCAGCAGCTCCCACGGGGGGGCAATCTACAATGAGCAGTTCTTC. Its translation is CASSSHGGAIYNEQFF. The rearrangement links TRBV4-2 to TRBJ2-1; TRBD2 matches at 8 bases. Germline V gene data show CDR1 as LGHNA and CDR2 as YNFKEQ. V trimming: 5 bases; J trimming: 3 bases; junction bases outside the gene matches: 9. The CDR3 extends over 16 amino acids.